What follows is one T cell receptor beta chain and its context. Its antigen is undetermined. The data were obtained in a study of T cell responses to AZD1222 COVID-19 vaccine. Profiled with immunoSEQ multiplex PCR; TCRdb holds only in-frame clones, not every one. The repertoire holds roughly 150,000 clones, with about 90% as singletons. V gave up 1 base and J gave up 2 bases, with 9 bases separating them. The CDR3 has 15 residues. CDR1 SGHTA and CDR2 FQGNSA come from the germline V gene. Study findings and constraints: Repertoire sampling happened only post peak T cell response.

This sample comprised peripheral blood, obtained 28 days after the second AZD1222 dose. The clonotype originates from an adult who received the AZD1222 COVID-19 vaccine. This chain uses TRBV7-2 with TRBJ1-3; the D gene is possibly TRBD1 (6 bases). The CDR3 region is CASSLDGGTGNTIYF. For the CDR3, the DNA is TGTGCCAGCAGCTTAGACGGGGGCACTGGAAACACCATATATTTT.